The sequence of this TCR beta chain was determined in a study of shared clonotypes between healthy human individuals. Germline V gene sequence: CDR1 SGDLS, CDR2 YYNGEE. This CDR3 is built from 12 residues. With 1 base removed from V and 5 bases from J, the gap between germline ends came to 6 bases. The study, taken as a whole, reports: What limited the represented genetic and exposure-history diversity was the small number of donors. The study sampled only blood, and tissue repertoires likely differ.

Produced via immunoSEQ multiplex PCR; TCRdb's table is partial and in-frame only. There are about 2 million clones in the sample; approximately 95% occur only once, and roughly 1.1% lies in the top ten. Selected positively for CCR7 and CD45RO-negative, naive CD8 cells excluded terminally differentiated effector memory CD45RA+ cells. Notes on this clone: Its specificity is not known.

The sequencing sample was made of naive CD8+ T cells sorted from blood. V and J are TRBV9 and TRBJ2-5, with D maybe TRBD1 (6 bases). The source of this sequence is a man aged 18 to 29 in good health. The CDR3 sequence: CASSVQGETQYF. CDR3 DNA sequence: TGTGCCAGCAGCGTACAGGGGGAGACCCAGTACTTC.